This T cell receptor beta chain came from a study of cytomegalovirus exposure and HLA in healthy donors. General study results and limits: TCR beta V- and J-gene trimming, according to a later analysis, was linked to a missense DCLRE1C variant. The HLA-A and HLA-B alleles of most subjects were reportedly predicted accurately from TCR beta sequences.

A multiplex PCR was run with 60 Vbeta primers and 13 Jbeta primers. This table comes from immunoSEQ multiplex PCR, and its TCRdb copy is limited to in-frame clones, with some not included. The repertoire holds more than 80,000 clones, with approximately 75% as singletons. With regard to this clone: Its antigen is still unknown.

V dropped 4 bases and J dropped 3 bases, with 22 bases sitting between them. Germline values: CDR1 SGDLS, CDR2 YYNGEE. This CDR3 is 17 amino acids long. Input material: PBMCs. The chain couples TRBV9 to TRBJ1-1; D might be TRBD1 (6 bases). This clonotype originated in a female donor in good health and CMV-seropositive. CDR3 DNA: TGTGCCAGCAGCCCCGGCTGGGGGGGCCTTGGGGACACTGAAGCTTTCTTT. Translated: CASSPGWGGLGDTEAFF.